Listed below are T cell receptor beta chains from one sample, sequenced in a study of T cell responses to AZD1222 COVID-19 vaccine. Repertoires were generated with immunoSEQ multiplex PCR, while TCRdb's copy carries only in-frame clones and drops some. The table has approximately 82,000 clones, roughly nine tenths seen once; the top ten hold 3.1%. The sequenced sample was peripheral blood, obtained 28 days after the second AZD1222 dose. These receptors were taken from an adult who received the AZD1222 COVID-19 vaccine. Each CDR3 is given with its conserved first and last residue. The order of the fields is V gene, D gene, J gene, clone size, CDR3 DNA, CDR3 protein. A D gene is named only where the DNA matches it firmly. Expanded clones get a size class; other rows say once, few or many, or leave the size out.

v_call: TRBV5-5
d_call: NA
j_call: TRBJ2-1
clone_size: NA
cdr3_nt: TGTGCCAGCAGCTGGGGACTTTCAAGGAATGAGCAGTTCTTC
cdr3_aa: CASSWGLSRNEQFF

v_call: TRBV29-1
d_call: NA
j_call: TRBJ1-2
clone_size: NA
cdr3_nt: TGCAGCGTACAGGTAGCTAACTATGGCTACACCTTC
cdr3_aa: CSVQVANYGYTF

v_call: TRBV4-2
d_call: NA
j_call: TRBJ1-2
clone_size: NA
cdr3_nt: TGTGCCAGCAGCCAAGTCCCTGCGAGCCGGGACTATGGCTACACCTTC
cdr3_aa: CASSQVPASRDYGYTF

v_call: TRBV19
d_call: TRBD2
j_call: TRBJ2-3
clone_size: NA
cdr3_nt: TGTGCCAGTAGTATATCCCCTAGCGGGGGTAACACAGATACGCAGTATTTT
cdr3_aa: CASSISPSGGNTDTQYF

v_call: TRBV5-6
d_call: TRBD2
j_call: TRBJ2-3
clone_size: NA
cdr3_nt: TGTGCCAGCAGCCCGGGACTAGCGGGGGCCCCGTCCAACCAGTATTTT
cdr3_aa: CASSPGLAGAPSNQYF

v_call: TRBV7-2
d_call: TRBD2
j_call: TRBJ2-5
clone_size: NA
cdr3_nt: TGTGCCAGCAGACCTGGACTAGCGGGGGACCAAGAGACCCAGTACTTC
cdr3_aa: CASRPGLAGDQETQYF

v_call: TRBV10-3
d_call: NA
j_call: TRBJ1-1
clone_size: NA
cdr3_nt: TGTGCCATGAGGAGGGAAATTGGGACTGAAGCTTTCTTT
cdr3_aa: CAMRREIGTEAFF

v_call: TRBV28
d_call: TRBD1
j_call: TRBJ2-7
clone_size: NA
cdr3_nt: TGTGCCAGCAGACCCCTAGGCACAGGGGGCTTCTACGAGCAGTACTTC
cdr3_aa: CASRPLGTGGFYEQYF

v_call: TRBV19
d_call: NA
j_call: TRBJ2-6
clone_size: NA
cdr3_nt: TGTGCCAGCAGCCTAAGCTCTGGGGCCAACGTCCTGACTTTC
cdr3_aa: CASSLSSGANVLTF

v_call: TRBV24-1
d_call: TRBD1
j_call: TRBJ1-5
clone_size: few
cdr3_nt: TGTGCCACCAGTGATGAGGGGACAGGGCCCAATCAGCCCCAGCATTTT
cdr3_aa: CATSDEGTGPNQPQHF

v_call: TRBV7-9
d_call: NA
j_call: TRBJ2-7
clone_size: NA
cdr3_nt: TGTGCCAGCAGCTTAGGATCCCACCGGGACGGACCCTACGAGCAGTACTTC
cdr3_aa: CASSLGSHRDGPYEQYF

v_call: TRBV5-6
d_call: NA
j_call: TRBJ1-2
clone_size: NA
cdr3_nt: TGTGCCAGCAGCTTACCCTGGGGGGAATATGGCTACACCTTC
cdr3_aa: CASSLPWGEYGYTF

v_call: TRBV3-1/TRBV3-2
d_call: TRBD1
j_call: TRBJ1-5
clone_size: NA
cdr3_nt: TGTGCCAGCAGCCTCCGACAGGGATGGCAGCCCCAGCATTTT
cdr3_aa: CASSLRQGWQPQHF

v_call: TRBV4-1
d_call: NA
j_call: TRBJ1-5
clone_size: NA
cdr3_nt: TGCGCCAGCAGCCAAGTTTGGGAAGCTAATCAGCCCCAGCATTTT
cdr3_aa: CASSQVWEANQPQHF

v_call: TRBV11-2
d_call: NA
j_call: TRBJ2-5
clone_size: NA
cdr3_nt: TGTGCCAGCAGGGGGTTCGGTAAAGGAGAGACCCAGTACTTC
cdr3_aa: CASRGFGKGETQYF

v_call: TRBV7-9
d_call: TRBD2
j_call: TRBJ2-1
clone_size: NA
cdr3_nt: TGTGCCAGCAGCTTACTGCTAGCGGGGGGGCCTGATGAGCAGTTCTTC
cdr3_aa: CASSLLLAGGPDEQFF

v_call: TRBV28
d_call: TRBD1
j_call: TRBJ1-3
clone_size: NA
cdr3_nt: TGTGCCAGCAGTACAGGGGCGCCTGGAAACACCATATATTTT
cdr3_aa: CASSTGAPGNTIYF

v_call: TRBV5-1
d_call: NA
j_call: TRBJ1-1
clone_size: NA
cdr3_nt: TGCGCCAGCAGCTTCGACGGAAACACTGAAGCTTTCTTT
cdr3_aa: CASSFDGNTEAFF

v_call: TRBV19
d_call: TRBD1
j_call: TRBJ1-5
clone_size: NA
cdr3_nt: TGTGCCAGTAGGAGTTGGGGGGACAGGGTGAACAATCAGCCCCAGCATTTT
cdr3_aa: CASRSWGDRVNNQPQHF

v_call: TRBV7-7
d_call: NA
j_call: TRBJ2-5
clone_size: NA
cdr3_nt: TGTGCCAGCAGCTTAGTGGGGGCAGGACAAGAGACCCAGTACTTC
cdr3_aa: CASSLVGAGQETQYF

v_call: TRBV6-2/TRBV6-3
d_call: NA
j_call: TRBJ2-2
clone_size: NA
cdr3_nt: TGTGCCAGCAGTTCCTGGACACTCCGGGAGCTGTTTTTT
cdr3_aa: CASSSWTLRELFF

v_call: TRBV6-6
d_call: TRBD2
j_call: TRBJ2-5
clone_size: NA
cdr3_nt: TGTGCCAGCAGCCGAGGACTAGCGGGGATACCGTACCAAGAGACCCAGTACTTC
cdr3_aa: CASSRGLAGIPYQETQYF

v_call: TRBV6-5
d_call: NA
j_call: TRBJ1-2
clone_size: NA
cdr3_nt: TGTGCCAGCAGTTACCCACAGGGTGGCTACACCTTC
cdr3_aa: CASSYPQGGYTF

v_call: TRBV7-9
d_call: NA
j_call: TRBJ2-5
clone_size: NA
cdr3_nt: TGTGCCAGCAGAAAGGGGGGGATCGTTGAGACCCAGTACTTC
cdr3_aa: CASRKGGIVETQYF

v_call: TRBV5-1
d_call: TRBD2
j_call: TRBJ2-3
clone_size: NA
cdr3_nt: TGCGCCAGCAGCTTGGATATTGCGGGGGGGCAAGATACGCAGTATTTT
cdr3_aa: CASSLDIAGGQDTQYF

v_call: TRBV20-1
d_call: TRBD2
j_call: TRBJ2-5
clone_size: NA
cdr3_nt: TGCAGTGCTAGTAGCGGGATCCCTCAAGAGACCCAGTACTTC
cdr3_aa: CSASSGIPQETQYF

v_call: TRBV6-1
d_call: NA
j_call: TRBJ1-1
clone_size: NA
cdr3_nt: TGTGCCAGCAGTGAAAATTCGGGGATTTACACTGAAGCTTTCTTT
cdr3_aa: CASSENSGIYTEAFF

v_call: TRBV6-5
d_call: TRBD1
j_call: TRBJ1-6
clone_size: few
cdr3_nt: TGTGCCAGCAGTTACTCGACGGGACAGCATTCACCCCTCCACTTT
cdr3_aa: CASSYSTGQHSPLHF

v_call: TRBV10-1
d_call: TRBD2
j_call: TRBJ2-3
clone_size: NA
cdr3_nt: TGCGCCAGCAGTGAAGCAGGACTAGCGGGGGCCACAGATACGCAGTATTTT
cdr3_aa: CASSEAGLAGATDTQYF

v_call: TRBV6-1
d_call: NA
j_call: TRBJ1-2
clone_size: NA
cdr3_nt: TGTGCCAGCAGTGAAGTATCAGAGTATGGCTACACCTTC
cdr3_aa: CASSEVSEYGYTF

v_call: TRBV12-5
d_call: NA
j_call: TRBJ1-1
clone_size: NA
cdr3_nt: TGTGCTAGTGGTTTAGGGGTGAATCGTGGGAGGGCTGAAGCTTTCTTT
cdr3_aa: CASGLGVNRGRAEAFF

v_call: TRBV7-8
d_call: NA
j_call: TRBJ2-6
clone_size: NA
cdr3_nt: TGTGCCAGCAGCCTGGGCGACTCTGGGGCCAACGTCCTGACTTTC
cdr3_aa: CASSLGDSGANVLTF

v_call: TRBV28
d_call: NA
j_call: TRBJ1-4
clone_size: NA
cdr3_nt: TGTGCCAGCAGGGGGACGACAACTAATGAAAAACTGTTTTTT
cdr3_aa: CASRGTTTNEKLFF

v_call: TRBV27
d_call: TRBD1
j_call: TRBJ2-7
clone_size: NA
cdr3_nt: TGTGCCAGCAGTTTGACAGGGGGCCCAGGATACGAGCAGTACTTC
cdr3_aa: CASSLTGGPGYEQYF

v_call: TRBV6-2/TRBV6-3
d_call: TRBD2
j_call: TRBJ2-1
clone_size: NA
cdr3_nt: TGTGCCAGCAGTACCAGACTAGCGGGATCCTACAATGAGCAGTTCTTC
cdr3_aa: CASSTRLAGSYNEQFF

v_call: TRBV7-3
d_call: NA
j_call: TRBJ1-1
clone_size: once
cdr3_nt: TGTGCCAGCAGCCTAGGTCGGGGTAACACTGAAGCTTTCTTT
cdr3_aa: CASSLGRGNTEAFF

v_call: TRBV9
d_call: NA
j_call: TRBJ2-7
clone_size: NA
cdr3_nt: TGTGCCAGCAGCGTCAGTAGCTATGGATACGAGCAGTACTTC
cdr3_aa: CASSVSSYGYEQYF

v_call: TRBV5-1
d_call: NA
j_call: TRBJ2-3
clone_size: NA
cdr3_nt: TGCGCCAGCAGCTTAGGGGTACTCGATACGCAGTATTTT
cdr3_aa: CASSLGVLDTQYF

v_call: TRBV3-1/TRBV3-2
d_call: NA
j_call: TRBJ1-2
clone_size: NA
cdr3_nt: TGTGCCAGCAGCCAAGTCCCCACCCGTATCAACTATGGCTACACCTTC
cdr3_aa: CASSQVPTRINYGYTF

v_call: TRBV5-4
d_call: NA
j_call: TRBJ2-2
clone_size: NA
cdr3_nt: TGTGCCAGCAGCTTGGCGAGGGGGGGCACCGGGGAGCTGTTTTTT
cdr3_aa: CASSLARGGTGELFF

v_call: TRBV11-3
d_call: NA
j_call: TRBJ2-3
clone_size: NA
cdr3_nt: TGTGCCAGCAGCTTAGGGAGGAGCACAGATACGCAGTATTTT
cdr3_aa: CASSLGRSTDTQYF

v_call: TRBV5-6
d_call: TRBD1
j_call: TRBJ1-5
clone_size: NA
cdr3_nt: TGTGCCAGCAGTAGCGGGACAGGGTCAAATCAGCCCCAGCATTTT
cdr3_aa: CASSSGTGSNQPQHF